A single sample is the source of the 11 T cell receptor beta chains below, sequenced in a study of T cell changes during pregnancy in multiple sclerosis. TCRdb's copy holds only in-frame clones and misses some; the assay was immunoSEQ multiplex PCR. The sample carries 30,000 to 35,000 clones, about 88% recorded once. Sequences were derived from CD8+ T cells from peripheral blood mononuclear cells, sampled before pregnancy. Receptor source: a female donor with multiple sclerosis, enrolled in a pregnancy study.

The chain has TRBV9 and TRBJ2-2; D uncertain. The germline CDR1 and CDR2 sequences are SGDLS and YYNGEE. The CDR3 is 14 amino acids. V lost 0 bases and J 7 bases, leaving 10 bases between the germline ends. The CDR3 DNA reads TGTGCCAGCAGCGTAGGTACTATGGGCGGGGAGCTGTTTTTT. Protein sequence: CASSVGTMGGELFF.

The chain is built from TRBV30 and TRBJ2-1, with 8 bases matching TRBD2. V lost 3 bases and J lost 7; bases outside the gene matches: 11. This CDR3 contains 15 residues. Germline-derived CDR1 and CDR2 are GTSNPN and SVGIG (reference sequence). The CDR3: CAWRIPAGEVNEQFF. In nucleotides, the CDR3 is TGTGCCTGGAGAATCCCAGCGGGGGAGGTGAATGAGCAGTTCTTC.

This clone was seen many times. V is TRBV28 and J is TRBJ1-6; no definite D call. The V gene's germline CDR1 is MDHEN and CDR2 SYDVKM. The CDR3 is 12 residues long. The V and J ends lost 3 bases and 16 bases respectively, with 13 bases between them. The CDR3 region is CASSFWTGTLHF. The CDR3 DNA sequence: TGTGCCAGCAGTTTCTGGACGGGAACTCTCCACTTT.

This clone appeared a few times. This chain connects TRBV5-6 to TRBJ1-1, with D perhaps TRBD1 (6 bases). Between the trimmed V and J ends, which lost 2 bases and 6 bases, there was a span of 23 bases. CDR1 is SGHDT, CDR2 YYEEEE, per germline. The CDR3 covers 17 residues. The CDR3 protein is CASSFPGQTIHFAEAFF. The CDR3 DNA is TGTGCCAGCAGCTTCCCAGGACAGACTATCCACTTTGCTGAAGCTTTCTTT.

The chain combines TRBV6-6 with TRBJ2-3; D gene uncertain. Trimming cost V 0 bases and J 1 base, with 5 bases left between them. CDR1 and CDR2 (germline): MNHNY, SVGAGI (reference sequence). The CDR3 runs to 14 residues. The CDR3 bases are TGTGCCAGCAGTTACTCGTCAGGCACAGATACGCAGTATTTT. Amino acid sequence: CASSYSSGTDTQYF.

J is TRBJ1-1 and V is TRBV7-9; D gene unclear. This CDR3 has 15 residues. Looked up from germline, CDR1 is SEHNR and CDR2 is FQNEAQ (reference sequence). Trimming cost V 2 bases and J 1 base, with 11 bases left between them. Here the CDR3 DNA reads TGTGCCAGCAGCTTATTCCAGGCTGGGAACACTGAAGCTTTCTTT. This encodes CASSLFQAGNTEAFF.

The rearrangement uses TRBV5-6 and TRBJ1-1, with 8 bases fitting TRBD1. The germline CDR1 and CDR2 sequences are SGHDT and YYEEEE. The J segment lost 4 bases and the V segment lost 3 bases, leaving 8 bases of the junction unmatched. The CDR3 covers 15 residues. The CDR3 loop is CASSWGTGGITEAFF. DNA for the CDR3: TGTGCCAGCAGCTGGGGGACAGGAGGGATCACTGAAGCTTTCTTT.

The V and J genes are TRBV9 and TRBJ1-3; weak D call: TRBD1 (6 bases). V dropped 4 bases and J dropped 0 bases, with 14 bases sitting between them. The CDR3 contains 16 residues. Germline V gives CDR1 SGDLS, CDR2 YYNGEE. The CDR3 DNA reads as TGTGCCAGCAGCCCCGCCGGGGGGCTCTCTGGAAACACCATATATTTT. Protein product: CASSPAGGLSGNTIYF. The whole variable domain, remainder taken from reference TRBV9 and TRBJ1-3, is DSGVTQTPKHLITATGQRVTLRCSPRSGDLSVYWYQQSLDQGLQFLIQYYNGEERAKGNILERFSAQQFPDLHSELNLSSLELGDSALYFCASSPAGGLSGNTIYFGEGSWLTVV.

V usage is TRBV2 and J usage is TRBJ2-3; possibly TRBD2 for D (6 bases). V was trimmed by 4 bases and J by 6 bases, leaving 14 bases between them. The CDR3 covers 14 residues. Germline lookup yields CDR1 SNHLY and CDR2 FYNNEI. The CDR3 loop reads CASSGMGGWDTQYF. CDR3 nucleotide sequence: TGTGCCAGCAGTGGAATGGGGGGTTGGGATACGCAGTATTTT.

The V and J genes are TRBV19 and TRBJ1-5; 8 bases fit TRBD1. The junction had 9 bases not matched to a gene; V was cut back by 6 bases and J by 5 bases. The CDR3 loop spans 15 amino acids. CDR1 and CDR2 from the germline V gene are LNHDA and SQIVND (reference sequence). The chain's CDR3 is CASSSNRGVDQPQHF. DNA of the CDR3: TGTGCCAGTAGCTCGAACAGGGGGGTGGATCAGCCCCAGCATTTT.

CDR3 region: CASSPGLAATDTQYF. CDR3 nucleotides: TGTGCCAGCAGCCCCGGACTAGCGGCTACAGATACGCAGTATTTT. The chain joins TRBV28 to TRBJ2-3; 10 nucleotides line up with TRBD2. The CDR3 sequence is 15 residues long. V lost 6 bases, J lost 3 bases, and 6 bases stayed unmatched. Germline lookup yields CDR1 MDHEN and CDR2 SYDVKM.